These 8 T cell receptor beta chains came from one sample sequenced in a study of Graves' ophthalmopathy and Graves' hyperthyroidism. Amplification of the TCR beta CDR3 regions used RNA transcripts (as template). The workflow started with a first-round RT-PCR run with HTBI primers and then moved on to a second-round multiplex PCR. TCRdb ran MiXCR on the multiplex PCR reads and lists one entry per CDR3 protein. The data show more than 1,000,000 distinct CDR3 sequences, about two fifths seen once. The sequencing sample was made of peripheral blood or thyroid tissue (not recorded which). The receptors were sampled from an adult man with Graves' hyperthyroidism.

DNA of the CDR3: TGTGCCAGCAGTCCCGGGGACAGCTCTCTGAGCTACACCTTC. Its protein is CASSPGDSSLSYTF. The chain links TRBV6-5 to TRBJ1-2; 7 bases map to TRBD1. CDR3 size: 14 residues. V lost 5 bases and J lost 9; bases outside the gene matches: 12. Germline CDR1 is MNHEY and CDR2 is SVGAGI.

There are a few counts of this clonotype. The chain has TRBV2 and TRBJ2-2; 10 positions match TRBD1. CDR3 length: 14 residues. The junction had 6 bases not matched to a gene; V was cut back by 7 bases and J by 7 bases. Germline V lookup: CDR1 SNHLY, CDR2 FYNNEI. DNA of the CDR3: TGTGCCAGCAAGACAGGGGGCGCGGGCGGGGAGCTGTTTTTT. Its translation is CASKTGGAGGELFF.

This clonotype was seen at least ten times. The chain joins TRBV7-2 to TRBJ2-7; TRBD1 matches 7 bases. The CDR3 covers 15 residues. V shed 6 bases, J shed 4 bases, and the junction held 12 bases outside the gene matches. CDR1 SGHTA and CDR2 FQGNSA come from the germline V gene. The CDR3 coding sequence is TGTGCCAGCAGATTACGACAGGGCCTCTCGTACGAGCAGTACTTC. Translation: CASRLRQGLSYEQYF.

The rearrangement uses TRBV20-1 and TRBJ1-2; TRBD1 matches 9 bases. CDR1 DFQATT and CDR2 SNEGSKA come from the germline V gene (reference sequence). J gave up 4 bases and V 3 bases, and 18 bases lay outside the gene matches. The CDR3 extends over 18 amino acids. The DNA of the CDR3 is TGCAGTGCTAGGAACCCAAGGCTAGCGGGACAGGGCAGCTATGGCTACACCTTC. Protein: CSARNPRLAGQGSYGYTF.

This clonotype was seen repeatedly, ten times or more. The rearrangement links TRBV19 to TRBJ1-5; maybe TRBD1 (5 bases). The CDR3 contains 14 residues. The germline V and J ends were trimmed by 10 bases and 3 bases, with 16 bases remaining between them. Per the germline V gene, CDR1 is LNHDA and CDR2 is SQIVND (reference sequence). CDR3 bases: TGTGCCACGCAAGTTCAGGGAATCAATCAGCCCCAGCATTTT. It codes for CATQVQGINQPQHF. Drawing the rest from reference TRBV19 and TRBJ1-5, the complete variable domain is DGGITQSPKYLFRKEGQNVTLSCEQNLNHDAMYWYRQDPGQGLRLIYYSQIVNDFQKGDIAEGYSVSREKKESFPLTVTSAQKNPTAFYLCATQVQGINQPQHFGDGTRLSIL.

Details on this clonotype: A much larger clone differs by one base, so this may be a read error. This chain connects TRBV4-2 to TRBJ2-7; unclear D gene. Germline V lookup: CDR1 LGHNA, CDR2 YNFKEQ. This CDR3 is built from 11 residues. The V and J ends lost 1 base and 9 bases respectively, with 7 bases between them. The CDR3 DNA reads as TGTGCCAGCAGCCAAGGGGAACGGCAGTACTTC. Translation: CASSQGERQYF.

The V call is TRBV3-1, the J call TRBJ1-3, with a weak D call TRBD1 (5 bases). Deletions cut 1 base from V and 0 bases from J, with 13 bases between. The CDR3 consists of 17 residues. Per the germline V gene, CDR1 is LGHDT and CDR2 is YNNKEL (reference sequence). In DNA, the CDR3 is TGTGCCAGCAGCCAAGTTTTCCGGGGCCCCTCTGGAAACACCATATATTTT. It specifies CASSQVFRGPSGNTIYF.

This clonotype was seen ten or more times. The CDR3 region is CASSLPGPDPEAFF. The CDR3 bases are TGTGCCAGCAGCTTGCCAGGCCCAGACCCTGAAGCTTTCTTT. The V and J genes are TRBV7-3 and TRBJ1-1; D unclear. The V gene's germline CDR1 is SGHTA and CDR2 FQGTGA. The CDR3 is 14 amino acids. Trimming removed 3 bases at V and 6 bases at J, with 14 bases between.